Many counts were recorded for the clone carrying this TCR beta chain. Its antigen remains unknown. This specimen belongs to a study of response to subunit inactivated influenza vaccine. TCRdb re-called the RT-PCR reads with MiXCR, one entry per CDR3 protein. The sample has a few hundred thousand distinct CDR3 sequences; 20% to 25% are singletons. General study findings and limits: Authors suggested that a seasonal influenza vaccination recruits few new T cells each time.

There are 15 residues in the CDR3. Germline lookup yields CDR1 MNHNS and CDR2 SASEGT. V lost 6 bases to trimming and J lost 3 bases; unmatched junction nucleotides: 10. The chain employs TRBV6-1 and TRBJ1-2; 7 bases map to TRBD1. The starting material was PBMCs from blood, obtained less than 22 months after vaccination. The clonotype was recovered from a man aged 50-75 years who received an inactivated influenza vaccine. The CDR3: CASSPVNRGHYGYTF. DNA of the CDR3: TGTGCCAGCAGCCCCGTAAACAGGGGCCACTATGGCTACACCTTC.